Following are 15 T cell receptor beta chains from one sample sequenced in a study of blood T cell repertoires in COVID-19. Repertoires were generated with immunoSEQ multiplex PCR, while TCRdb's copy carries only in-frame clones and drops some. This sample yields about 190,000 clones, of which 84% are seen a single time; over 13% belongs to the top ten. Sequenced input: peripheral blood. These receptors all come from a man in his thirties or forties with active or convalescent COVID-19.

The chain employs TRBV4-2 and TRBJ1-2, with 11 bases matching TRBD1. The CDR3 extends over 15 amino acids. Germline CDR1 LGHNA, CDR2 YNFKEQ. J was trimmed by 10 bases and V by 4 bases; bases with no gene match: 11. The CDR3 protein is CASSLDGGQGADYTF. CDR3 in DNA: TGTGCCAGCAGCCTTGACGGCGGACAGGGGGCGGACTACACCTTC.

J is TRBJ2-2 and V is TRBV21-1; the listed D gene, TRBD1, was not tested against the DNA. TRBV21-1 is a pseudogene locus. This CDR3 region has 15 residues. CDR3 residues: CASSFQGTGIGELFF. The CDR3, as DNA: TGTGCCAGCAGCTTCCAGGGGACAGGGATCGGGGAGCTGTTTTTT.

This clone was counted a single time. V and J are TRBV4-3 and TRBJ2-7; weak D call: TRBD2 (6 bases). Germline values: CDR1 LGHNA, CDR2 YSLEER. There are 15 residues in the CDR3. V lost 1 base and J 4 bases, leaving 14 bases between the germline ends. The CDR3 nucleotides read TGCGCCAGCAGCCAAGTCTGGGGAGGCGAGTACGAGCAGTACTTC. Protein product: CASSQVWGGEYEQYF.

The chain employs TRBV12-3 or TRBV12-4 and TRBJ2-1; D unclear. The CDR3 runs 11 residues. Trimming shortened V by 8 bases and J by 0 bases, and 2 bases separated the two germline ends. The DNA for the CDR3 is TGTGCCAGCCGCTCCTACAATGAGCAGTTCTTC. Residues: CASRSYNEQFF.

The chain combines TRBV30 with TRBJ1-2; TRBD1 agrees at 8 bases. The CDR3 has 11 amino acids. V shed 7 bases and J 4 bases; nucleotides not matched to a gene: 2. The germline gives CDR1 GTSNPN, CDR2 SVGIG (reference sequence). The CDR3, as DNA: TGTGCCTTCGGGACAGGCTATGGCTACACCTTC. The encoded protein is CAFGTGYGYTF.

The chain recombines TRBV3-1 (or the pseudogene TRBV3-2) with TRBJ2-4, with TRBD2 identical over 8 bases. The CDR3 sequence is 16 residues long. J lost 4 bases, V lost 4 bases, and 9 bases had no gene match. From germline, CDR1 is LGHDT and CDR2 YNNKEL (reference sequence). Written as DNA, the CDR3 is TGTGCCAGCAGCCCCACCCCACTAGCGGAAAAAAACATTCAGTACTTC. As protein: CASSPTPLAEKNIQYF.

The rearrangement joins TRBV27 to TRBJ1-4; no firm D call. V lost 2 bases to trimming and J lost 8 bases, with 9 bases between them. This CDR3 region has 13 residues. CDR1 is MNHEY, CDR2 SMNVEV, per germline (reference sequence). The CDR3 DNA follows: TGTGCCAGCAGTTTAGAGCCCGGGGAAAAACTGTTTTTT. This sequence encodes CASSLEPGEKLFF.

The chain couples TRBV6-5 to TRBJ2-1; TRBD2 matches at 9 bases. The CDR3 length is 15 residues. CDR1 MNHEY and CDR2 SVGAGI come from the germline V gene. The J segment lost 4 bases and the V segment lost 6 bases, leaving 7 bases of the junction unmatched. The CDR3 region is CASRPPLAGYNEQFF. The CDR3 DNA is TGTGCCAGCAGACCTCCCCTAGCGGGATACAATGAGCAGTTCTTC.

This chain links TRBV2 with TRBJ2-3, with a possible D match to TRBD2 (6 bases). The germline V gene encodes CDR1 SNHLY and CDR2 FYNNEI. V was shortened by 7 bases and J by 4 bases, with 15 bases between the two germline ends. The CDR3 is 14 residues long. The CDR3, as DNA: TGTGCCAGCAAGGCGGACTACCCGCCAGATACGCAGTATTTT. This gives the protein CASKADYPPDTQYF.

This clone was seen once. The chain employs TRBV30 and TRBJ2-3; 9 bases are a match to TRBD1. The V gene's germline CDR1 is GTSNPN and CDR2 SVGIG (reference sequence). The CDR3 is 13 residues long. V shed 0 bases and J 13 bases; nucleotides not matched to a gene: 8. CDR3 sequence reads: CAWSVYGRDREYF. CDR3 in DNA: TGTGCCTGGAGTGTTTATGGGCGGGACAGGGAGTATTTT.

The chain couples TRBV9 to TRBJ1-4; 8 bases fit TRBD1. Trimming removed 4 bases from V and 8 bases from J; junction bases left unmatched: 7. The length of the CDR3 is 14 residues. CDR1 is SGDLS, CDR2 YYNGEE, per germline. CDR3 coding DNA: TGTGCCAGCAGCACCGGACAGGGAGGAGAAAAACTGTTTTTT. This gives the protein CASSTGQGGEKLFF.

CDR3 protein: CASSLRNGQGYTGELFF. The CDR3 bases are TGTGCCAGCAGCTTACGAAACGGACAGGGGTACACCGGGGAGCTGTTTTTT. The J gene is TRBJ2-2, the V gene TRBV7-3, with TRBD1 matching over 9 bases. The CDR3 loop spans 17 amino acids. The germline V gene has CDR1 SGHTA and CDR2 FQGTGA. V shed 2 bases, J shed 3 bases, and the junction held 7 bases outside the gene matches.

V and J are TRBV5-6 and TRBJ2-1; 15 bases line up with TRBD2. Germline V gene lookup returns CDR1 SGHDT and CDR2 YYEEEE. The CDR3 totals 15 residues. Trimming cost V 4 bases and J 6 bases; bases outside gene matches: 2. The CDR3 spells CASSAGLAGGNEQFF. In nucleotides, the CDR3 is TGTGCCAGCAGCGCGGGACTAGCGGGGGGCAATGAGCAGTTCTTC.

V usage is TRBV11-2 and J usage is TRBJ2-1; 9 nucleotides match TRBD1. Per germline, CDR1 SGHAT and CDR2 FQNNGV. The CDR3 consists of 15 residues. V lost 4 bases and J lost 6; bases outside the gene matches: 7. The CDR3 loop is CASSSTGGAINEQFF. DNA for the CDR3: TGTGCCAGCAGCTCAACAGGGGGCGCCATCAATGAGCAGTTCTTC.

The V gene is TRBV11-2, the J gene TRBJ2-3; 8 bases map to TRBD2. The V and J ends lost 1 base and 0 bases, in that order; junction bases with no gene match: 3. The CDR3 has 16 residues. Germline-derived CDR1 and CDR2 are SGHAT and FQNNGV. The chain's CDR3 is CASSLGTGGSTDTQYF. Written as DNA, the CDR3 is TGTGCCAGCAGCTTAGGTACGGGAGGGAGCACAGATACGCAGTATTTT. The variable domain in full, completed from reference TRBV11-2 and TRBJ2-3, reads EAGVAQSPRYKIIEKRQSVAFWCNPISGHATLYWYQQILGQGPKLLIQFQNNGVVDDSQLPKDRFSAERLKGVDSTLKIQPAKLEDSAVYLCASSLGTGGSTDTQYFGPGTRLTVL.